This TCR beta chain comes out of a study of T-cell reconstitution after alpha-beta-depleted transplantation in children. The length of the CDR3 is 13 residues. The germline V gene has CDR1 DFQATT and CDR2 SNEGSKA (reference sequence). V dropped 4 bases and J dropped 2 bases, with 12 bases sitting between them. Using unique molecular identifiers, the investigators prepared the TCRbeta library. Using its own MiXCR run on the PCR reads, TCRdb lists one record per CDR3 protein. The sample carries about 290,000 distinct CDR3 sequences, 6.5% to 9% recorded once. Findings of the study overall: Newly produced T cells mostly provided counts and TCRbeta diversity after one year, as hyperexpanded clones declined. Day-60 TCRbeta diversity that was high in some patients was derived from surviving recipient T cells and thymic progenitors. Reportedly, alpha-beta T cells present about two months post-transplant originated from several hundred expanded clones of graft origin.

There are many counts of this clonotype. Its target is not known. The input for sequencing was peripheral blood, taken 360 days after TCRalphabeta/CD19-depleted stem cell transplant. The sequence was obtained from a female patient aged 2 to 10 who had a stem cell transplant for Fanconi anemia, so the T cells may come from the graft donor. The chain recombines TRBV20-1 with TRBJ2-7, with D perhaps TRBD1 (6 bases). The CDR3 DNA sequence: TGCAGTGCTACGAACAGGGTCACCTACGAGCAGTACTTC. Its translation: CSATNRVTYEQYF.